This entry concerns a single T cell receptor (beta chain). This clonotype was found a few times. Its antigen is currently not known. No much larger clone exists at a distance of one base, and base qualities are not known. Library creation used 5' RACE. The sequencer was an Illumina HiSeq 2000. A universal primer binding site was added through template switching, and the final cDNA carried a unique molecular identifier so that TCR cDNA molecules could be counted accurately. First-strand cDNA for TCR alpha and beta chains was synthesized from specific primers in the conserved constant-segment region. To control for contamination, every cDNA library was double barcoded, receiving both a SMART-Mk sample barcode and Illumina barcodes. TruSeq adapter sequences and Illumina sample barcodes were added in two successive PCR steps. The Illumina HiSeq platform was used with custom primers to sequence TCR alpha and beta cDNA libraries. The study's processing was this. Raw reads were processed with MiGEC to extract unique molecular identifiers, and MiXCR was used to determine CDR3 positions. For each individual, recombination models were inferred using an EM algorithm with the repgenHMM and IGoR tools. Shared clonotypes were analyzed with the tcR package in R, and sharing was normalized by the product of cloneset sizes. To study raw recombination free of thymic and clonal selection effects, out-of-frame nonproductive sequences were analyzed. TCRdb reprocessed the public reads (quality trimming at Q25 with fastp, clone calling with MiXCR) and kept in-frame beta chains. Each CDR3 protein appears once, grouped with its most common genes and DNA. The V and J calls, along with clone size, are taken from TCRdb and not from the paper's own processing. Here the sample has hundreds of thousands of distinct CDR3 sequences; 24% occur a single time. Approximately 2.9% of the sample lies in the top ten.

This entry is derived from a study of identical twins (dated by TCRdb to the mid-2010s). Describing the broader study: To test whether fetal clonotypes persist, this study deep-sequenced TCR alpha and beta repertoires from monozygotic twins, from unrelated adults of various ages, and from cord blood. To rule out contamination, replicate twin experiments were performed at different times with different library preparation protocols.

The germline V gene (reference sequence) supplies CDR1 SEHNR and CDR2 FQNEAQ. The CDR3 covers 13 residues, taking in both the cysteine and the phenylalanine. Kept here is only the CDR3 DNA, which spans 39 bases and is read in frame from base 1. Ends trimmed: V by 8 bases, J by 4 bases; bases unmatched to a gene: 5. The paper as a whole reports these results and caveats: Because the same donors could not be followed over many years, conclusions were based on cross-sectional statistical analysis. Compared with coincidental sharing between unrelated individuals, an excess of low generation-probability sequences was observed among out-of-frame TCR alpha sequences shared between twins. Recombination models systematically underestimated out-of-frame TCR alpha sharing in monozygotic twins but agreed with sharing between unrelated individuals. Invariant T cells such as MAIT and iNKT could partly confound zero-insertion analyses, though diverse VJ usage argued against this for most clonotypes. Excess twin sharing in beta out-of-frame sequences was weaker because fewer shared sequences lowered the signal-to-noise ratio. Fewer insertions were carried by abundant cord blood beta clonotypes, a similar but weaker trend appeared in young adult naive repertoires, and no such trend appeared in memory repertoires.

Every donor in the study was a healthy Caucasian. Three pairs of female monozygotic twins, all aged 18 to 29 years, were included in the twin cohort. CD4+ and CD8+ T cell populations were isolated with positive isolation kits from Invitrogen. This sample was shared with a second study, whose subject was T cells expressing NK-cell markers. As the second study states: Several donors provided sorted CD3+CD56+NKG2C+, CD3+CD56+NKG2C- and CD3+CD56-NKG2C+ T-cell subsets, whose TCR beta-chain repertoires were profiled. Of the eight sequenced donors, seven were found to be HCMV-seropositive and one was found to be HCMV-seronegative. In several experiments an anti-gammadeltaTCR antibody was added to restrict sorting to alphabetaTCR-expressing T cells. In roughly 6 donors, the dominant CD3+CD56+NKG2C+ clonotypes were found to rank among the top 10 CD8+ clonotypes and to make up roughly 1.0-7.0% of CD8+ T cells. Those dominant clonotypes were again the most abundant among CD3+CD56-NKG2C+ cells in a handful of donors, at about 25-60.1%. Whether the expanded NKG2C-expressing T cell clones were specific for HCMV antigens was left unclear. The study sequenced eight donors, all healthy volunteers chosen at random: three men and five women. HCMV-specific IgG was detected in serum with a commercial ELISA kit to determine HCMV serostatus. MIGEC was used to demultiplex reads and group reads by UMI, and MiTCR was used to assemble and quantify clonotypes. To exclude erroneous sequences, any TCR cDNA sequence not supported by at least two reads was discarded. The tcR package was used for downstream repertoire analysis, with clonotypes matched between fractions based on CDR3 nucleotide sequence plus V segment. VDJmatch was used to annotate antigen specificity against VDJdb, with one amino acid substitution in CDR3 allowed.

The V gene is TRBV7-9 and the J gene is TRBJ2-7; TRBD2 agrees with 10 junctional bases. The specimen sequenced was CD4+ T cells sorted from blood. This receptor was identified in a woman younger than 30 in good health. The nucleotides are TGTGCCAGCCGGGCTAGCGGGGGATACGAGCAGTACTTC. This gives the protein CASRASGGYEQYF.